The clone carrying this TCR beta chain was seen repeatedly, ten times or more. No antigen is known for it. A second PCR of about 7 to 11 cycles used a sample-barcoded 5' primer and a J-beta primer mix. TCRdb analysed the 5' RACE reads with MiXCR anew, one entry per CDR3 protein. Among hundreds of thousands of distinct CDR3 sequences listed, over 40% were seen once. The CDR3 runs 15 residues. V lost 5 bases and J lost 2, with 14 bases in between. Germline CDR1 SGHRS, CDR2 YFSETQ. This sample stems from a study of blood T cells in healthy people across ages. Study overall: In model experiments, template switching was able to capture about one barcoded beta molecule for every two T cells that were present. Study results and limitations: In older individuals, TCR beta diversity per million T cells was lower, falling roughly linearly with age. Not knowing donor CMV status may have confounded expanded clonotype changes. More naive CD4+ cells and higher diversity were found in long-lived than in aged donors.

This TCR came from a woman of 80 years or more in good health. The gene calls are TRBV5-1 and TRBJ2-1; D could derive from TRBD1 or TRBD2 (5 bases each). Sequenced material: blood. The CDR3 protein is CASRGWDGTYNEQFF. CDR3 DNA sequence: TGCGCCAGCAGAGGTTGGGACGGGACCTACAATGAGCAGTTCTTC.